These 31 T cell receptor beta chains were all obtained from the same sample, sequenced in a study of cytotoxic CD8 clonotypes in ibrutinib-treated CLL. Measured with immunoSEQ multiplex PCR; TCRdb has only the in-frame clones, and not every one. This table holds about 310,000 clones, around four fifths found once. The sample was PBMCs, taken before ibrutinib treatment. Source of these receptors: a human donor with chronic lymphocytic leukemia.

The chain uses TRBV6-4 and TRBJ2-6, with 8 bases matching TRBD1. The V segment lost 0 bases and the J segment 0 bases; nucleotides outside the gene matches: 7. The CDR3 sequence is 19 residues long. Germline lookup yields CDR1 MRHNA and CDR2 SNTAGT. The CDR3 reads CASSDSIWDRSSGANVLTF. In DNA form, the CDR3 reads TGTGCCAGCAGTGACTCGATTTGGGACAGGTCCTCTGGGGCCAACGTCCTGACTTTC.

The chain combines TRBV7-2 with TRBJ2-7; 14 bases align to TRBD2. The CDR3 runs to 15 residues. The V gene's germline CDR1 is SGHTA and CDR2 FQGNSA. V shed 5 bases, J shed 4 bases, and the junction held 4 bases outside the gene matches. This CDR3 reads CASSRLAGGPYEQYF. In DNA form, the CDR3 reads TGTGCCAGCAGCCGACTAGCGGGAGGGCCATACGAGCAGTACTTC.

V usage is TRBV7-3 and J usage is TRBJ2-3; 8 positions match TRBD2. The CDR3 runs to 16 residues. Trimming cost V 5 bases and J 1 base; bases outside gene matches: 8. Germline CDR1 SGHTA, CDR2 FQGTGA. Written as DNA, the CDR3 is TGTGCCAGCAGCCCCGGCGGGAGGCGGGGCACAGATACGCAGTATTTT. It yields the protein CASSPGGRRGTDTQYF.

The chain uses TRBV25-1 and TRBJ2-7, with D hard to call. V lost 8 bases and J lost 4, with 6 bases in between. This CDR3 is 10 amino acids long. CDR1 and CDR2 (germline): MGHDK, SYGVNS. DNA of the CDR3: TGTGCCAGCGTTGGGTACGAGCAGTACTTC. Encoded protein: CASVGYEQYF.

About this clone itself: Distinct nucleotide sequences in the sample also encode this CDR3. The chain employs TRBV19 and TRBJ1-1; no clear D. Trimming took 5 bases from V and 5 from J, leaving 9 bases between them. The CDR3 runs 12 residues. Germline V gene data show CDR1 as LNHDA and CDR2 as SQIVND (reference sequence). The CDR3: CASSPGGTEAFF. DNA of the CDR3: TGTGCCAGTAGTCCCGGTGGGACTGAAGCTTTCTTT.

This clone was observed a handful of times. The J gene is TRBJ2-5, the V gene TRBV2; possibly TRBD2 for D (5 bases). V was shortened by 6 bases and J by 2 bases, with 7 bases between the two germline ends. The CDR3 contains 12 residues. Germline CDR1 SNHLY, CDR2 FYNNEI. CDR3 loop: CASRAEQETQYF. The DNA of the CDR3 is TGTGCCAGCAGAGCGGAGCAAGAGACCCAGTACTTC.

The V and J genes are TRBV6-6 and TRBJ2-1; 9 bases agree with TRBD2. Germline assignment: CDR1 MNHNY and CDR2 SVGAGI (reference sequence). This CDR3 has 14 residues. The ends lost 5 bases at V and 3 bases at J; junction bases unmatched: 2. The chain's CDR3 is CASSGTSSYNEQFF. The CDR3 DNA reads TGTGCCAGCAGTGGGACTAGCAGCTACAATGAGCAGTTCTTC.

In nucleotides, the CDR3 is TGTGCCAGCAGCCACCAAGGCAATGAGCAGTTCTTC. It translates to CASSHQGNEQFF. The V call is TRBV14, the J call TRBJ2-1; no clear D. The CDR3 length is 12 residues. V lost 3 bases and J 6 bases, leaving 6 bases between the germline ends. CDR1 and CDR2 from the germline V gene are SGHDN and FVKESK.

V usage is TRBV7-9 and J usage is TRBJ1-2; 7 nucleotides agree with TRBD1. The CDR3 spans 14 residues. CDR1 and CDR2 (germline): SEHNR, FQNEAQ (reference sequence). The V and J ends lost 3 bases and 5 bases, in that order; junction bases with no gene match: 6. CDR3 sequence: CASSLGRGPYGYTF. The CDR3 coding sequence is TGTGCCAGCAGCTTGGGTAGGGGGCCATATGGCTACACCTTC.

This CDR3 reads CASSRGLAGEDEQYF. The CDR3 DNA reads TGCGCCAGCAGCCGGGGACTAGCGGGGGAAGACGAGCAGTACTTC. The chain has TRBV4-1 and TRBJ2-7, with 14 bases fitting TRBD2. The CDR3 runs 15 residues. The germline CDR1 and CDR2 sequences are MGHRA and YSYEKL. The trim removed 4 bases at V and 5 bases at J, leaving 4 bases unmatched.

This clone appeared a few times. V and J are TRBV7-2 and TRBJ2-2, with a possible D match to TRBD1 (6 bases). V was trimmed by 1 base and J by 3 bases, leaving 15 bases between them. Germline CDR1 is SGHTA and CDR2 is FQGNSA. CDR3 size: 17 residues. In DNA form, the CDR3 reads TGTGCCAGCAGCTTAGTAAGGGGGACGCGTGACACCGGGGAGCTGTTTTTT. The encoded protein is CASSLVRGTRDTGELFF.

This sequence joins TRBV7-9 and TRBJ2-2, with D possibly being TRBD1 (5 bases). The V gene's germline CDR1 is SEHNR and CDR2 FQNEAQ (reference sequence). The CDR3 covers 15 residues. V dropped 6 bases and J dropped 0 bases, with 11 bases sitting between them. CDR3 nucleotide sequence: TGTGCCAGCAGGAAGGACACCTCGAACACCGGGGAGCTGTTTTTT. It codes for CASRKDTSNTGELFF.

The chain recombines TRBV13 with TRBJ2-7, with a weak D call TRBD1 (6 bases). The CDR3 is 14 residues long. In germline, CDR1 is PRHDT, CDR2 FYEKMQ (reference sequence). V shed 5 bases and J shed 3 bases, with 14 bases lying between them. The CDR3 sequence is CASSLRQANYEQYF. CDR3 nucleotide sequence: TGTGCCAGCAGCCTTCGACAGGCCAACTACGAGCAGTACTTC. The entire variable domain, with the rest obtained from reference TRBV13 and TRBJ2-7, is as follows: AAGVIQSPRHLIKEKRETATLKCYPIPRHDTVYWYQQGPGQDPQFLISFYEKMQSDKGSIPDRFSAQQFSDYHSELNMSSLELGDSALYFCASSLRQANYEQYFGPGTRLTVT.

The chain uses TRBV2 and TRBJ1-1; D is unclear. The CDR3 totals 12 residues. Germline V gives CDR1 SNHLY, CDR2 FYNNEI. With 4 bases removed from V and 1 base from J, the gap between germline ends came to 4 bases. DNA for the CDR3: TGTGCCAGCAGTGTTCCGAACACTGAAGCTTTCTTT. Amino acid sequence: CASSVPNTEAFF.

V is TRBV4-3 and J is TRBJ2-1; TRBD1 is a possible D gene (6 bases). The V end was cut by 0 bases, the J end by 3 bases, with 12 bases between. CDR3 length: 16 residues. Germline lookup yields CDR1 LGHNA and CDR2 YSLEER. The CDR3 DNA follows: TGCGCCAGCAGCCAAGATATGGTGGACAGCTACAATGAGCAGTTCTTC. It translates to CASSQDMVDSYNEQFF.

This chain links TRBV5-4 with TRBJ2-1; D may be TRBD1 (7 bases). The CDR3 is 15 amino acids. V was trimmed by 7 bases and J by 0 bases, leaving 14 bases between them. CDR1 and CDR2 from the germline V gene are SGHNT and YYREEE (reference sequence). The CDR3, as DNA: TGTGCCAGCTTCAGGGGGGTGAGCTCCTACAATGAGCAGTTCTTC. Its translation: CASFRGVSSYNEQFF.

The CDR3 loop is CASSTFSGFGETQYF. In DNA form, the CDR3 reads TGTGCCAGCAGCACCTTTAGCGGGTTTGGAGAGACCCAGTACTTC. The rearrangement links TRBV5-4 to TRBJ2-5; 7 bases are shared with TRBD2. Per germline, CDR1 SGHNT and CDR2 YYREEE (reference sequence). The trim removed 4 bases at V and 4 bases at J, leaving 10 bases unmatched. CDR3 size: 15 residues.

The J gene is TRBJ2-1, the V gene TRBV5-8; the D is unclear. V lost 5 bases and J lost 5, with 11 bases in between. The CDR3 spans 13 residues. Germline CDR1 SGHTS, CDR2 YDEGEE. The CDR3 DNA reads as TGTGCCAGCAGTAAGGGATTTGACAATGAGCAGTTCTTC. It translates to CASSKGFDNEQFF.

This clone was recorded a few times. The chain recombines TRBV27 with TRBJ2-7, with 13 bases matching TRBD2. Germline V gene sequence: CDR1 MNHEY, CDR2 SMNVEV (reference sequence). This CDR3 is 15 amino acids long. The junction had 6 bases not matched to a gene; V was cut back by 4 bases and J by 6 bases. Here the CDR3 reads CASSSGLAGVGEQYF. The CDR3 nucleotides read TGTGCCAGCAGTTCAGGACTAGCGGGAGTGGGCGAGCAGTACTTC.

The CDR3 protein is CAISGGSGNTIYF. The CDR3 DNA follows: TGTGCCATCAGTGGGGGCTCTGGAAACACCATATATTTT. The chain carries TRBV10-3 and TRBJ1-3; D unresolved. Per the germline V gene, CDR1 is ENHRY and CDR2 is SYGVKD. This CDR3 is built from 13 residues. V dropped 4 bases and J dropped 0 bases, with 4 bases sitting between them.

CDR3 in amino acids: CAWSPGLASTDTQYF. CDR3 sequence (DNA): TGTGCCTGGAGTCCGGGACTAGCGAGCACAGATACGCAGTATTTT. This chain joins TRBV30 and TRBJ2-3; 10 bases fit TRBD2. The CDR3 has 15 residues. V gave up 2 bases and J gave up 0 bases; unmatched junction bases: 2. Germline CDR1 and CDR2: GTSNPN and SVGIG (reference sequence).

In its sample, this clone was seen a few times. V gene TRBV7-7 combines with J gene TRBJ1-4, with a weak D call TRBD1 (5 bases). Germline lookup yields CDR1 SSHAT and CDR2 FNYEAQ (reference sequence). CDR3 size: 14 residues. Trimming stripped 1 base from V and 11 bases from J, with 14 bases between. The CDR3 here is CASSLVAGTGKLFF. CDR3 coding DNA: TGTGCCAGCAGCTTAGTGGCAGGGACCGGGAAACTGTTTTTT.

This clone was picked up a small number of times. The chain's CDR3 is CASSVVPFDRATGELFF. CDR3 in DNA: TGTGCCAGCAGCGTAGTACCCTTCGACAGGGCCACCGGGGAGCTGTTTTTT. This chain joins TRBV9 and TRBJ2-2, with 7 positions matching TRBD1. CDR1 and CDR2 (germline): SGDLS, YYNGEE. V lost 0 bases and J lost 4; bases outside the gene matches: 9. This CDR3 has 17 residues. Supplemented by reference TRBV9 and TRBJ2-2, the full variable domain reads DSGVTQTPKHLITATGQRVTLRCSPRSGDLSVYWYQQSLDQGLQFLIQYYNGEERAKGNILERFSAQQFPDLHSELNLSSLELGDSALYFCASSVVPFDRATGELFFGEGSRLTVL.

This clone was recorded a few times. The chain carries TRBV19 and TRBJ2-2; D is undetermined. The germline CDR1 and CDR2 sequences are LNHDA and SQIVND (reference sequence). V was cut by 7 bases and J by 1 base, with 10 bases left in between. This CDR3 is 14 amino acids long. Here the CDR3 reads CASILTLNTGELFF. In DNA form, the CDR3 reads TGTGCCAGTATACTGACTCTGAACACCGGGGAGCTGTTTTTT.

The gene calls are TRBV2 and TRBJ2-7, with D perhaps TRBD1 or TRBD2 (5 bases each). V shed 5 bases and J shed 4 bases, with 15 bases lying between them. There are 14 residues in the CDR3. Germline loops: CDR1 SNHLY, CDR2 FYNNEI. In nucleotides, the CDR3 is TGTGCCAGCAGTCCCCAAGGGACGGATTACGAGCAGTACTTC. Translated, it gives CASSPQGTDYEQYF.

V is TRBV7-2 and J is TRBJ1-4; 11 bases are shared with TRBD1. The V segment lost 2 bases and the J segment 10 bases; nucleotides outside the gene matches: 6. This CDR3 is built from 15 residues. Germline V gives CDR1 SGHTA, CDR2 FQGNSA. The CDR3 DNA reads as TGTGCCAGCAGCTTACGACCGGGACAGGGGGGAAAACTGTTTTTT. This encodes CASSLRPGQGGKLFF.

J is TRBJ1-2 and V is TRBV19; 7 positions agree with TRBD1. V lost 5 bases, J lost 7 bases, and 7 bases stayed unmatched. The CDR3 extends over 13 amino acids. Germline assignment: CDR1 LNHDA and CDR2 SQIVND (reference sequence). This CDR3 is CASSEGQPVGYTF. CDR3 sequence (DNA): TGTGCCAGTAGTGAGGGACAGCCAGTTGGCTACACCTTC. The full variable domain, in which reference TRBV19 and TRBJ1-2 provide the parts outside the CDR3, is DGGITQSPKYLFRKEGQNVTLSCEQNLNHDAMYWYRQDPGQGLRLIYYSQIVNDFQKGDIAEGYSVSREKKESFPLTVTSAQKNPTAFYLCASSEGQPVGYTFGSGTRLTVV.

The chain recombines TRBV19 with TRBJ2-7; D may match TRBD1 or TRBD2 (7 bases each). The CDR3 runs 13 residues. Trimming cost V 9 bases and J 7 bases, with 19 bases left between them. Germline V gives CDR1 LNHDA, CDR2 SQIVND (reference sequence). CDR3 amino acids: CASQRDRYEEQYF. The CDR3 region has the DNA TGTGCCAGCCAGCGGGACAGATACGAAGAGCAGTACTTC.

The rearrangement links TRBV13 to TRBJ1-5; D is ambiguous. CDR3 size: 12 residues. CDR1 is PRHDT, CDR2 FYEKMQ, per germline (reference sequence). With 0 bases removed from V and 6 bases from J, the gap between germline ends came to 3 bases. CDR3 amino acids: CASSLGVQPQHF. CDR3 DNA: TGTGCCAGCAGCTTAGGGGTTCAGCCCCAGCATTTT.

The rearrangement links TRBV4-3 to TRBJ2-1; D is possibly TRBD1 (7 bases). CDR1 and CDR2 from the germline V gene are LGHNA and YSLEER. The CDR3 length is 15 residues. V lost 1 base and J lost 3, with 10 bases in between. CDR3 residues: CASSQGRDSYNEQFF. Written as DNA, the CDR3 is TGCGCCAGCAGCCAAGGGCGGGACAGCTACAATGAGCAGTTCTTC.

The CDR3 loop is CASSYDGTSVSYEQYF. CDR3 sequence (DNA): TGCGCCAGCAGCTACGATGGGACATCAGTATCCTACGAGCAGTACTTC. The V call is TRBV5-1, the J call TRBJ2-7, with D maybe TRBD1 (6 bases). The CDR3 runs 16 residues. V lost 3 bases and J lost 1, with 17 bases in between. Germline V gene data show CDR1 as SGHRS and CDR2 as YFSETQ.